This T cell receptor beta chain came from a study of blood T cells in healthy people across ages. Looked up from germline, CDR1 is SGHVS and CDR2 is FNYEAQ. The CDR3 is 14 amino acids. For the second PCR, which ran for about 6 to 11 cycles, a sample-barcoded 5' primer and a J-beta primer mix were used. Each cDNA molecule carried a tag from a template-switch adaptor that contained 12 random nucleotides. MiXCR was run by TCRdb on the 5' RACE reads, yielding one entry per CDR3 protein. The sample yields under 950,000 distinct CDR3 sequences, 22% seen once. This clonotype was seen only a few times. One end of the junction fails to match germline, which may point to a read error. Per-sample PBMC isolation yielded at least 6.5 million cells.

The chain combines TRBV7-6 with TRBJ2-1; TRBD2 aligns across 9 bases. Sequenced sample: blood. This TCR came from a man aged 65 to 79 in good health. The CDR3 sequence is CASSLLAGLNGQFF. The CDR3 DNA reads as TGTGCCAGCAGCTTACTAGCGGGGTTGAATGGGCAGTTCTTC.